This TCR beta chain was observed in a study of blood T cells in healthy people across ages. Study context: Researchers report that template switching captured about one barcoded beta molecule per two T cells. Findings and caveats of the study: Expanded clonotype changes were possibly confounded by unknown donor CMV status.

Germline V gene lookup returns CDR1 DFQATT and CDR2 SNEGSKA (reference sequence). The CDR3 length is 16 residues. V lost 5 bases, J lost 4 bases, and 21 bases lay in between. Primed by a sample-barcoded 5' primer and a J-beta primer mix, a second PCR proceeded for about 7 to 11 cycles. TCRdb ran MiXCR on the 5' RACE reads and lists one entry per CDR3 protein. The sample lists 1.5 million to 2 million distinct CDR3 sequences; about 32% were seen once. Of note for this clonotype: What it recognizes is unknown.

The V call is TRBV20-1, the J call TRBJ1-5; D unclear. This receptor was taken from a woman younger than 45 in good health. Specimen: blood. The CDR3 sequence: CSASTINTDYNQPQHF. CDR3 DNA: TGCAGTGCTTCCACTATCAACACAGATTATAATCAGCCCCAGCATTTT.